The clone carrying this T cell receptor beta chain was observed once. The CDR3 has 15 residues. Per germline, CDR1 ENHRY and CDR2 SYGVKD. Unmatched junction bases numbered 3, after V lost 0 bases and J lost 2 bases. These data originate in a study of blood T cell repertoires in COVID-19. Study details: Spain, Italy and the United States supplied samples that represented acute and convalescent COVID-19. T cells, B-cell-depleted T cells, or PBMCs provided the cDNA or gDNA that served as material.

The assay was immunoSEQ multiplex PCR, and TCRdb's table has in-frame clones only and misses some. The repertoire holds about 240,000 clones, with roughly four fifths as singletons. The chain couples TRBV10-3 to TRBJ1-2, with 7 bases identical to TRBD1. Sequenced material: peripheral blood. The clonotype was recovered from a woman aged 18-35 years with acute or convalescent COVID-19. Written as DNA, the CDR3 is TGTGCCATCAGTGAGTCCGGGACAGAGAACTATGGCTACACCTTC. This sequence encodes CAISESGTENYGYTF.